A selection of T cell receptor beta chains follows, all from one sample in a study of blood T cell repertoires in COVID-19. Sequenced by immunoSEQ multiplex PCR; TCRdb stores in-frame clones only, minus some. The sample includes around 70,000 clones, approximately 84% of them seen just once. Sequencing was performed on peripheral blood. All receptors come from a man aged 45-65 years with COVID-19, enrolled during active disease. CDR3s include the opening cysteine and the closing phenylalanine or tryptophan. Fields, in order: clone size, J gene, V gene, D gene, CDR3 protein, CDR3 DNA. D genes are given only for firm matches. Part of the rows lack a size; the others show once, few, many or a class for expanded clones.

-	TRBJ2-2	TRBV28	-	CASSFSRRGPTGELFF	TGTGCCAGCAGTTTTTCGAGGAGAGGGCCTACCGGGGAGCTGTTTTTT
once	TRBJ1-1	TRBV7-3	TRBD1	CASSPGQANTEAFF	TGTGCCAGCAGCCCGGGACAGGCGAACACTGAAGCTTTCTTT
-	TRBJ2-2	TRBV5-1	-	CASSIINTGELFF	TGCGCCAGCAGCATTATCAACACCGGGGAGCTGTTTTTT
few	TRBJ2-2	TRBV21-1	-	CASSPPRDSPNTGELFF	TGTGCCAGCAGCCCCCCCCGGGACAGCCCGAACACCGGGGAGCTGTTTTTT
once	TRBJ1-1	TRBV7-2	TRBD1	CASSLQQGANTEAFF	TGTGCCAGCAGCTTACAACAGGGGGCCAACACTGAAGCTTTCTTT
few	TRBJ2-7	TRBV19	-	CASSLTSFGEQYF	TGTGCCAGTAGTCTCACTAGCTTTGGGGAGCAGTACTTC
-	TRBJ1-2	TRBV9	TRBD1	CASSVAATGEDYGYTF	TGTGCCAGCAGCGTAGCGGCGACAGGGGAGGACTATGGCTACACCTTC
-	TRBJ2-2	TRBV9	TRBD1	CASSVLSGGEGTGELFF	TGTGCCAGCAGCGTACTCTCAGGGGGAGAGGGCACCGGGGAGCTGTTTTTT
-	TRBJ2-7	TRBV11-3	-	CASSLGGREQYF	TGTGCCAGCAGCTTGGGCGGGCGCGAGCAGTACTTC
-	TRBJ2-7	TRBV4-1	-	CASSQRQDETEQYF	TGCGCCAGCAGCCAACGACAGGACGAAACGGAGCAGTACTTC
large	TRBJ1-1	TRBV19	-	CASSGTINTEAFF	TGTGCCAGTAGTGGCACAATAAACACTGAAGCTTTCTTT